This entry describes one T cell receptor (beta chain). Its target is not known. Germline V lookup: CDR1 SGHTS, CDR2 YDEGEE. This CDR3 has 15 amino acids. The junction had 5 bases not matched to a gene; V was cut back by 2 bases and J by 0 bases. This specimen comes from a study of cytomegalovirus exposure and HLA in healthy donors. Study-wide results and limits: Further analysis, carried out later, found HLA-associated TCR beta chains more clonally expanded than equally common other chains. Reportedly, cytomegalovirus status was diagnosed with high sensitivity and specificity.

In the PCR, 60 Vbeta and 13 Jbeta primers were used. Clones were read by immunoSEQ multiplex PCR, and TCRdb kept only the in-frame ones, dropping some. The sample totals about 75,000 clones; its top ten clones hold 3.5% to 4%. The sample consisted of PBMCs. This sequence originates from a man younger than 30 in good health and CMV-seropositive. The chain recombines TRBV5-8 with TRBJ2-7, with 7 nucleotides matching TRBD2. The CDR3 nucleotides are TGTGCCAGCAGCTTCCGGGACTACTACTCCTACGAGCAGTACTTC. Its translation: CASSFRDYYSYEQYF.